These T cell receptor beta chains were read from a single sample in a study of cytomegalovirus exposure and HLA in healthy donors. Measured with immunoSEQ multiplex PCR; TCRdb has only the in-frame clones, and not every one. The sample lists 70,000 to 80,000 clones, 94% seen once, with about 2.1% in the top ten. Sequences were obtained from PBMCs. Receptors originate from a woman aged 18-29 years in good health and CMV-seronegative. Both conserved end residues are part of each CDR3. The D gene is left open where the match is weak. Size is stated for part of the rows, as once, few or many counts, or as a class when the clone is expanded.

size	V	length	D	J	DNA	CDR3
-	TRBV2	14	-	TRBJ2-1	TGTGCCAGCAGCGACCGACAGGAAATCAATGAGCAGTTCTTC	CASSDRQEINEQFF
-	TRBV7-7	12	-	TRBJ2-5	TGTGCTAGCAGCCCCGACCAAGAGACCCAGTACTTC	CASSPDQETQYF
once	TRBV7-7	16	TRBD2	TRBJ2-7	TGTGCTAGCAGCACCCGACTAGCGGGGGGATGGTACGAGCAGTACTTC	CASSTRLAGGWYEQYF
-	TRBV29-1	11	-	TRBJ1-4	TGCAGCGGCCGGGTGAATGAAAAACTGTTTTTT	CSGRVNEKLFF
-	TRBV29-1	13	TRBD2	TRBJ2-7	TGCAGCGTTGACACTGGACATAGCGGGGAGCAGTACTTC	CSVDTGHSGEQYF
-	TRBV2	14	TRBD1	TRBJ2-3	TGTGCCAGCACCGAGGGCAGGGGGCGAGATACGCAGTATTTT	CASTEGRGRDTQYF
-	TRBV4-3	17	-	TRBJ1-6	TGCGCCAGCAGCCAAGATGTGGGGGGAAACTATAATTCACCCCTCCACTTT	CASSQDVGGNYNSPLHF
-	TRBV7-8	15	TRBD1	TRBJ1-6	TGTGCCAGCAGCTCGACAGGGGCCTATAATTCACCCCTCCACTTT	CASSSTGAYNSPLHF
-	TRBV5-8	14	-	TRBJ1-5	TGTGCCAGCAGCGGTCGAGTTAGTAATCAGCCCCAGCATTTT	CASSGRVSNQPQHF
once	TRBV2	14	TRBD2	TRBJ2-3	TGTGCCAGTCCTTTAGCGGGAGGGCCAGATACGCAGTATTTT	CASPLAGGPDTQYF
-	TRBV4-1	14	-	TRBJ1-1	TGCGCCAGCAGCCAACCAACAGTGAACACTGAAGCTTTCTTT	CASSQPTVNTEAFF
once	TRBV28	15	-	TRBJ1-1	TGTGCCAGCAGGCTCCGGGGGGTATCGAACACTGAAGCTTTCTTT	CASRLRGVSNTEAFF
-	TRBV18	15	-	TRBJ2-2	TGTGCCAGCTCATTCCGGGAACCCTTGGGCGGGGAGCTGTTTTTT	CASSFREPLGGELFF
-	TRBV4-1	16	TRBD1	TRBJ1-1	TGCGCCAGCTTAGGACAGGGGGCGCGTTTGTCCACTGAAGCTTTCTTT	CASLGQGARLSTEAFF
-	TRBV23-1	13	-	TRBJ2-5	TGCGCCAGCAGTCAATCCTCAGGGATGGACCAGTACTTC	CASSQSSGMDQYF
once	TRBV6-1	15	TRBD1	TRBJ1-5	TGTGCCAGCAGTCAGACAGGGGGCTACTTTCAGCCCCAGCATTTT	CASSQTGGYFQPQHF
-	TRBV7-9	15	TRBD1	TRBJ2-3	TGTGCCAGCAGCTTACAGACAGGGGGCGCAGATACGCAGTATTTT	CASSLQTGGADTQYF
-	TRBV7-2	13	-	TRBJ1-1	TGTGCCAGCAGCTTACAGGGTAGGACTGAAGCTTTCTTT	CASSLQGRTEAFF
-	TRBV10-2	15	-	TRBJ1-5	TGCGCCAGCAGTGACAGCTTCGGGTTCAATCAGCCCCAGCATTTT	CASSDSFGFNQPQHF
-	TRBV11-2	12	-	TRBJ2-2	TGTGCCAGCAGCTCCGTTCTTGGGGAGCTGTTTTTT	CASSSVLGELFF
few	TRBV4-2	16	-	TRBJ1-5	TGTGCCAGCAGCCAAGAGGGGGGAGACGGGAGTCAGCCCCAGCATTTT	CASSQEGGDGSQPQHF
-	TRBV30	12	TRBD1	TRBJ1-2	TGTGCCTGGACAGGGGGCAACTATGGCTACACCTTC	CAWTGGNYGYTF
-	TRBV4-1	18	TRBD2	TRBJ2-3	TGCGCCAGCAGCCAAGAGGTTTGGGGGACTAGCGGGAGCTATACGCAGTATTTT	CASSQEVWGTSGSYTQYF
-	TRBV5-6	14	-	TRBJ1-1	TGTGCCAGCAGCTTCCAGGGTGCGGACACTGAAGCTTTCTTT	CASSFQGADTEAFF
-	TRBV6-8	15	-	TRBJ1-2	TGTGCCAACCCAGTTACTTACAGGGTGGATTATGGCTACACCTTC	CANPVTYRVDYGYTF
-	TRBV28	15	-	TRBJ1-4	TGTGCCAGTAGGGGGGGGGCAGCAACTAATGAAAAACTGTTTTTT	CASRGGAATNEKLFF
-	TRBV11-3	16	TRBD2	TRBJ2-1	TGTGCCAGCAGCTTAGTAGGCGGGAGGAACTACAATGAGCAGTTCTTC	CASSLVGGRNYNEQFF
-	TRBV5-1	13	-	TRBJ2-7	TGCGCCAGCAGCCCCGGTCCGGGTTACGAGCAGTACTTC	CASSPGPGYEQYF
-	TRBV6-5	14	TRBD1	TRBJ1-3	TGTGCCTCCAGTACAGGGGGCGTTGGAAACACCATATATTTT	CASSTGGVGNTIYF